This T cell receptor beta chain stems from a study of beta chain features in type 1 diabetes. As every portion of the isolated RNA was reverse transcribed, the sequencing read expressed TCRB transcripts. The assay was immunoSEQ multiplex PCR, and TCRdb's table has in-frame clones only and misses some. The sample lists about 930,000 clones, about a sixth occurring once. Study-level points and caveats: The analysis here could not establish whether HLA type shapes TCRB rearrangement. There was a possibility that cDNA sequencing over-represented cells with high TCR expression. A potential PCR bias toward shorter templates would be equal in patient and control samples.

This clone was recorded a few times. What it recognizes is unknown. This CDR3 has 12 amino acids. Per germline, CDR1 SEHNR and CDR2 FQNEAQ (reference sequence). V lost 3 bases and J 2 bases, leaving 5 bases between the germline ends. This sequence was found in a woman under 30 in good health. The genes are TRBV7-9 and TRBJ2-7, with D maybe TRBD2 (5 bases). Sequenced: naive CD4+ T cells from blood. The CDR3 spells CASSFGAYEQYF. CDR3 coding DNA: TGTGCCAGCAGCTTCGGGGCCTACGAGCAGTACTTC.